This paragraph reports one TCR beta chain. A much larger clone differs by one base, so this may be a read error. For the second PCR, which ran for roughly 6 to 11 cycles, a sample-barcoded 5' primer and a J-beta primer mix were used. Each CDR3 protein gets one entry after TCRdb re-called the 5' RACE reads with MiXCR. The data contain about 650,000 distinct CDR3 sequences, around 32% of them seen just once; the ten biggest clones take up 15%. The sample belongs to a study of blood T cells in healthy people across ages. This CDR3 region has 12 residues. The V gene's germline CDR1 is DFQATT and CDR2 SNEGSKA (reference sequence). V shed 5 bases and J 11 bases; nucleotides not matched to a gene: 9. Samples had at least 7 million PBMCs isolated from them.

V gene TRBV20-1 combines with J gene TRBJ2-5, with TRBD1 matching over 9 bases. The source is a woman aged 80 or older in good health. Sequences were obtained from blood. CDR3 protein: CSAEDRGYEQYF. CDR3 in DNA: TGCAGTGCTGAGGACAGGGGCTATGAGCAGTACTTC.